A selection of T cell receptor beta chains follows, all from one sample in a study of shared clonotypes between healthy human individuals. Profiled with immunoSEQ multiplex PCR; TCRdb holds only in-frame clones, not every one. The data show around 1.9 million clones, 90% to 95% seen once. Sequencing input: naive CD8+ T cells from PBMCs. These receptors all stem from a man aged 18 to 29 in good health. Some clones in this sample may be carry-over from other donors' samples. Both conserved end residues are part of each CDR3. The D gene is left open where the match is weak. Rows may omit the clone size; those that give it use once, few, many or a size class.

abundance	j_gene	d_gene	v_gene	CDR3nt	CDR3aa
-	TRBJ2-1	-	TRBV10-2	TGCGCCAGCAGCCCCTATCGCACCCCCTACAATGAGCAGTTCTTC	CASSPYRTPYNEQFF
-	TRBJ1-1	TRBD1	TRBV5-1	TGCGCCAGCAGCGAGGGACAGGGGGCGCCTGAAGCTTTCTTT	CASSEGQGAPEAFF
-	TRBJ1-2	TRBD1	TRBV18	TGTGCCAGCTCACCAGAGCCGACAGGGGCGATGTTGGACTACACCTTC	CASSPEPTGAMLDYTF
-	TRBJ2-6	-	TRBV10-1	TGCGCGGGGAGAACAGGGTTTGGGGCCAACGTCCTGACTTTC	CAGRTGFGANVLTF
-	TRBJ2-3	-	TRBV13	TGTGCCAGCAGCTTATTTTCGGGAGTGGATACGCAGTATTTT	CASSLFSGVDTQYF
-	TRBJ1-2	-	TRBV5-1	TGCGCCAGCAGCTTGGAGCTTTTCGGGAACTATGGCTACACCTTC	CASSLELFGNYGYTF
-	TRBJ2-2	TRBD1	TRBV7-3	TGTGCCAGCAGCTCACCGACAGGGGGGTTCGGCGGGGAGCTGTTTTTT	CASSSPTGGFGGELFF
once	TRBJ2-7	-	TRBV10-3	TGTGCCATCAGTGAGTCCCGCGGGACAGCCCCTGTATACGAGCAGTACTTC	CAISESRGTAPVYEQYF
-	TRBJ1-2	-	TRBV28	TGTGCCAGCAGCCCTCTGATCGACTATGGCTACACCTTC	CASSPLIDYGYTF
-	TRBJ2-1	-	TRBV9	TGTGCCAGCCGGGGCGGGGACGGGCTTGAGCAGTTCTTC	CASRGGDGLEQFF
-	TRBJ1-5	-	TRBV28	TGTGCCAGCAGTCCAAGGGGGACGGATTACTATCAGCCCCAGCATTTT	CASSPRGTDYYQPQHF
-	TRBJ2-1	-	TRBV19	TGTGCCAGTAGTATATCTGGCCCCTTCTCCTACAATGAGCAGTTCTTC	CASSISGPFSYNEQFF
-	TRBJ2-2	-	TRBV29-1	TGCAGCGTTGGTCTGAACACCGGGGAGCTGTTTTTT	CSVGLNTGELFF
-	TRBJ2-7	-	TRBV10-3	TGTGCCATCAGAGGGGACGGGGCCTACGAGCAGTACTTC	CAIRGDGAYEQYF